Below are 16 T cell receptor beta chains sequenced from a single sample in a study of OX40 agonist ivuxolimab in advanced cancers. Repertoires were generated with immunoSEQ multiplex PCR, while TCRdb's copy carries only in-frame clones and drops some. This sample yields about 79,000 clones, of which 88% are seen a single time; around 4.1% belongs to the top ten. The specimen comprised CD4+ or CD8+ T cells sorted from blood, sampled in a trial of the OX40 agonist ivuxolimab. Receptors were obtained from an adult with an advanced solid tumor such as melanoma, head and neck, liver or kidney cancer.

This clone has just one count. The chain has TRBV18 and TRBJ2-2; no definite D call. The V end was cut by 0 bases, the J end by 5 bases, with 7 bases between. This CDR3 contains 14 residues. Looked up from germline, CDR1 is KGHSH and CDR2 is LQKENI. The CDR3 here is CASSPPDQTGELFF. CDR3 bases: TGTGCCAGCTCACCACCCGACCAGACCGGGGAGCTGTTTTTT.

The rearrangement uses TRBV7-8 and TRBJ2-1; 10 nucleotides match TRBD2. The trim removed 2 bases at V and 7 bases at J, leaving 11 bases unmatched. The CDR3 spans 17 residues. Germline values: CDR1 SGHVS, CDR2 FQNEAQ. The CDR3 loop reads CASSLKLAGTKRNEQFF. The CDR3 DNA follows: TGTGCCAGCAGCTTAAAACTAGCGGGGACCAAAAGGAATGAGCAGTTCTTC.

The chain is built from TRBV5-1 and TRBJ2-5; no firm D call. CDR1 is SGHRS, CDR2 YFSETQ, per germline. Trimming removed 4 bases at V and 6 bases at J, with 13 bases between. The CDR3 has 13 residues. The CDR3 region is CASSAELGKTQYF. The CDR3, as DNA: TGCGCCAGCAGCGCCGAATTGGGGAAGACCCAGTACTTC.

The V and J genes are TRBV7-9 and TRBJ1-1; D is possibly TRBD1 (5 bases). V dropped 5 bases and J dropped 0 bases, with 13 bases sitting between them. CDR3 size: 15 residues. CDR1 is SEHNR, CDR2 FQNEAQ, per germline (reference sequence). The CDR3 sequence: CASSLTGSMNTEAFF. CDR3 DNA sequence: TGTGCCAGCAGCCTTACAGGATCCATGAACACTGAAGCTTTCTTT.

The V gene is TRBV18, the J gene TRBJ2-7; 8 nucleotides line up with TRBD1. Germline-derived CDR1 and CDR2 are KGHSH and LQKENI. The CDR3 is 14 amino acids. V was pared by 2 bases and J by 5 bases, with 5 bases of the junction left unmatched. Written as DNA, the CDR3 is TGTGCCAGCTCACCAGGGACAGGCTTTGACGAGCAGTACTTC. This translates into CASSPGTGFDEQYF.

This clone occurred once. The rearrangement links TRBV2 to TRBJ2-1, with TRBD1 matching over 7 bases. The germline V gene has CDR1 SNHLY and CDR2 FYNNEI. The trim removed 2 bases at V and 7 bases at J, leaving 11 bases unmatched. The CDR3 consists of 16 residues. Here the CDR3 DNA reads TGTGCCAGCAGTGAATTGAGAGGGGGCTCTAATAATGAGCAGTTCTTC. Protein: CASSELRGGSNNEQFF.

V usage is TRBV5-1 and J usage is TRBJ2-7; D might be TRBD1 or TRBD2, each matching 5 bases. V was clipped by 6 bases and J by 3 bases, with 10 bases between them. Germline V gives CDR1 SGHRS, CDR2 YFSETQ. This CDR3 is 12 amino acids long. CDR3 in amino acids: CASTGASYEQYF. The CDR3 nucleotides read TGCGCCAGCACCGGGGCGAGCTACGAGCAGTACTTC.

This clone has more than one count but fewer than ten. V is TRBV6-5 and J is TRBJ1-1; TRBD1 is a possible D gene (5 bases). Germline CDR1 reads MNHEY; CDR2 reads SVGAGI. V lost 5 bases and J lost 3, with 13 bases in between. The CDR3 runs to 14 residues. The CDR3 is CASSEGRADTEAFF. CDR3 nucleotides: TGTGCCAGCAGTGAGGGACGGGCGGACACTGAAGCTTTCTTT.

For the CDR3, the DNA is TGCGCCAGCAGCTTGGGGGATTATGAGCAGTTCTTC. Encoded protein: CASSLGDYEQFF. This chain uses TRBV5-1 with TRBJ2-1; D unresolved. Trimming removed 0 bases at V and 8 bases at J, with 6 bases between. Looked up from germline, CDR1 is SGHRS and CDR2 is YFSETQ. The CDR3 has 12 residues.

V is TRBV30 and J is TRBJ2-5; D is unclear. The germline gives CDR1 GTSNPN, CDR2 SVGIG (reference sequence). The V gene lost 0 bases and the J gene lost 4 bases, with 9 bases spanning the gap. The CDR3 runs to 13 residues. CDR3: CAWSVVGSETQYF. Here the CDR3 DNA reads TGTGCCTGGAGTGTAGTTGGCTCAGAGACCCAGTACTTC.

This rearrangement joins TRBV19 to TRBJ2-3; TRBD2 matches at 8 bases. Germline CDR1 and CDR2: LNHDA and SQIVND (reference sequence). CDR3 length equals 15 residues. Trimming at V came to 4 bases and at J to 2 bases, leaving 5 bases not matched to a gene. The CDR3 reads CASSTGGPYTDTQYF. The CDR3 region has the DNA TGTGCCAGTAGTACGGGGGGGCCCTACACAGATACGCAGTATTTT.

The CDR3 reads CAIGTGGYGETQYF. In DNA, the CDR3 is TGTGCCATCGGGACAGGGGGTTATGGAGAGACCCAGTACTTC. The rearrangement joins TRBV10-3 to TRBJ2-5; 11 bases line up with TRBD1. V shed 8 bases and J 4 bases; nucleotides not matched to a gene: 6. This CDR3 comprises 14 residues. CDR1 ENHRY and CDR2 SYGVKD come from the germline V gene.

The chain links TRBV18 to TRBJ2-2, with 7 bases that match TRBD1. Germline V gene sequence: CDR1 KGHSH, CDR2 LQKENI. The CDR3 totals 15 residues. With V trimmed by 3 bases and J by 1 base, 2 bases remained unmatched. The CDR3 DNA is TGTGCCAGCTCACCCGGGACAGAGAACACCGGGGAGCTGTTTTTT. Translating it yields CASSPGTENTGELFF. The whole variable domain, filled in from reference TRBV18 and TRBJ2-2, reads NAGVMQNPRHLVRRRGQEARLRCSPMKGHSHVYWYRQLPEEGLKFMVYLQKENIIDESGMPKERFSAEFPKEGPSILRIQQVVRGDSAAYFCASSPGTENTGELFFGEGSRLTVL.

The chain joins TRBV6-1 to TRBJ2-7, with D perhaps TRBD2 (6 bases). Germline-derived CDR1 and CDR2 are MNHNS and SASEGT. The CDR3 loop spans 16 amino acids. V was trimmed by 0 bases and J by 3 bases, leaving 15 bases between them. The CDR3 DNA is TGTGCCAGCAGTGAAGCGCCTTCTAGCGTTATCTACGAGCAGTACTTC. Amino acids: CASSEAPSSVIYEQYF.

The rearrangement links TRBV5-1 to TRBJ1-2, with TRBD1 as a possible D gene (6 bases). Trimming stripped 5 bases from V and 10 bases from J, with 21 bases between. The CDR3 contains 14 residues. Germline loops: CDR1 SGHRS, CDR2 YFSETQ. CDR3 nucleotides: TGCGCCAGCAGGGACCTACAGGGCGCGAGTGCCTACACCTTC. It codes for CASRDLQGASAYTF.

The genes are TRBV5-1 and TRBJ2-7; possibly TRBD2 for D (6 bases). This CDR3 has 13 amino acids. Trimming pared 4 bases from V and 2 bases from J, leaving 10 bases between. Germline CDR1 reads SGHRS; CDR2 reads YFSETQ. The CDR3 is CASSAGSAYEQYF. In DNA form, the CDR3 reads TGCGCCAGCAGCGCGGGGTCTGCCTACGAGCAGTACTTC.